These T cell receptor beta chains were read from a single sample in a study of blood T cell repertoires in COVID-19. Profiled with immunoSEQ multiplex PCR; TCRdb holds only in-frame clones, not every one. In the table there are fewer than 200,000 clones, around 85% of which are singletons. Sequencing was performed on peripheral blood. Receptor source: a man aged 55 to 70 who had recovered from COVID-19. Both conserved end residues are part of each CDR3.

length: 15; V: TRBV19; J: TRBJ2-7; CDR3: CASGLGAGTGYEQYF
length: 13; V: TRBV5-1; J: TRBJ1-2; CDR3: CASSLTGGHGYTF
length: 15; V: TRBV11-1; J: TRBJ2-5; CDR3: CASSLRGRDGETQYF
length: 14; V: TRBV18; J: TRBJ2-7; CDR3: CASSPREVSYEQYF
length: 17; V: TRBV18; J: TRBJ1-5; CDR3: CASSPGPQGASNQPQHF
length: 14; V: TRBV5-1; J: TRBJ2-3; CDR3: CASISGVSTDTQYF
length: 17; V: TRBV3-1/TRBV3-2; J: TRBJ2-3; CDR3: CASSQSLAGGPADTQYF
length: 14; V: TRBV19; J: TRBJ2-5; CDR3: CASSMADGQETQYF
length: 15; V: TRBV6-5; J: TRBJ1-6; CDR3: CASSTRTGQNSPLHF
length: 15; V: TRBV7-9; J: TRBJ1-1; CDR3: CASSPETGMNTEAFF
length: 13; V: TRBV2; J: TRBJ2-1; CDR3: CASSERQINEQFF
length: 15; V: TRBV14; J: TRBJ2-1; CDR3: CASSQYRGEANEQFF
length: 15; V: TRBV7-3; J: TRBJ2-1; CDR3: CASSSAGGPSNEQFF
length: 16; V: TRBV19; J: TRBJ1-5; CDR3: CASSPVAGPRNQPQHF
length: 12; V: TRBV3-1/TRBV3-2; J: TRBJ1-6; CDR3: CASKTGVSPLHF
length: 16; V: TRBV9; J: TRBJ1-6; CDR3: CASSARGNSYNSPLHF
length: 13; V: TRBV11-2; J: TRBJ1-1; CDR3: CASSLRGNTEAFF
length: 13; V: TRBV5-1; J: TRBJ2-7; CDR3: CASSLTGSYEQYF
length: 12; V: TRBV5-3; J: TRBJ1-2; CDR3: CAKWGLDYGYTF
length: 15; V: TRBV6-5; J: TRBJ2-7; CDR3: CASSYERGAPYEQYF
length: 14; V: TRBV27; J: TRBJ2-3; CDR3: CASSWRLPTDTQYF
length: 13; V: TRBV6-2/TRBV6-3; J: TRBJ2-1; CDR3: CASSYSERLEQFF
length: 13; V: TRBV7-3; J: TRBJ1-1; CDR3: CASSTQGGTEAFF
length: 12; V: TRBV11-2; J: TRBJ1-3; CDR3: CASSPTGNTIYF
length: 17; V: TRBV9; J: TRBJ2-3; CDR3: CASSVATGRGVTDTQYF
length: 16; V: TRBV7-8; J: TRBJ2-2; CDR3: CASSLQRGGNTGELFF
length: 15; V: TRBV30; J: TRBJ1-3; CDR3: CAWRAGGVAGNTIYF
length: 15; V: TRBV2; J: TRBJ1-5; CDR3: CASREWGRSNQPQHF
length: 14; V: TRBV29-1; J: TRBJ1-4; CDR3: CSVDLGTGGEKLFF
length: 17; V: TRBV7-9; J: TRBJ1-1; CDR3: CASSLGTGGASFTEAFF
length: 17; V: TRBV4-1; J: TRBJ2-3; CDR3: CASSPDGTSGAGDTQYF
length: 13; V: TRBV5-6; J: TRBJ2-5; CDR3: CASQRVREETQYF
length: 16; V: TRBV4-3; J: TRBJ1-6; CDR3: CASSQDRTGQNSPLHF
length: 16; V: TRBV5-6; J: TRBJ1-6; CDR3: CASSYGTGGRNSPLHF
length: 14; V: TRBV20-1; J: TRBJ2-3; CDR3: CSASRTASTDTQYF
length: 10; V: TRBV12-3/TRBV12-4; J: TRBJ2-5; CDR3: CASSRETQYF
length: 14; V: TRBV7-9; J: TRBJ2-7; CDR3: CASNPGQGVHEQYF
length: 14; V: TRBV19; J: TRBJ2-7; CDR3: CASSPRQGPYEQYF
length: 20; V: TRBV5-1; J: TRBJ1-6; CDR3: CASSLAPRDHLQGASSPLHF
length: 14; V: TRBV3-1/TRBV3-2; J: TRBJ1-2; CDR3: CASTAGGTAYGYTF
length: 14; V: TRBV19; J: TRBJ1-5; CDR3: CASSPRGTEQPQHF
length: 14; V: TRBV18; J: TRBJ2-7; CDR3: CASSPPGRRYEQYF